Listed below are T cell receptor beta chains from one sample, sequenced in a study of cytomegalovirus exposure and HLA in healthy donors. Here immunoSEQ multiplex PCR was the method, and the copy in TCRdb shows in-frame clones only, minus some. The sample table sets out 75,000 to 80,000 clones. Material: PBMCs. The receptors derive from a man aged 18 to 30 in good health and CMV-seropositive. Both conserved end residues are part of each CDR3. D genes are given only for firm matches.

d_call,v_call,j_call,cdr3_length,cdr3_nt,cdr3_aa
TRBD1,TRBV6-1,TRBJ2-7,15,TGTGCCAGCAGTTCCCAAGAGGGGGCCTCCTACGAGCAGTACTTC,CASSSQEGASYEQYF
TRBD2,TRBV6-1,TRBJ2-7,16,TGTGCCAGCAGTCAAGCAAGGCTAGCGGGAGGCTACGAGCAGTACTTC,CASSQARLAGGYEQYF
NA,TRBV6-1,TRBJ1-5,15,TGTGCCAGCACATCCACGGGAGGAGGCAATCAGCCCCAGCATTTT,CASTSTGGGNQPQHF
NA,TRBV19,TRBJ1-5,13,TGTGCCAGTAGTATAACAGTCAATCAGCCCCAGCATTTT,CASSITVNQPQHF
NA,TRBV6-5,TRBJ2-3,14,TGTGCCAGCAGTTACAGCCAGGGCGCAGATACGCAGTATTTT,CASSYSQGADTQYF
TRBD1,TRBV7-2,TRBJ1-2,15,TGTGCCAGCAGCAATCTCGGCGGGACAGTCTATGGCTACACCTTC,CASSNLGGTVYGYTF
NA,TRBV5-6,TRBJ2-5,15,TGTGCCAGCAGTAACAGGTGGGACAAAGAAGAGACCCAGTACTTC,CASSNRWDKEETQYF
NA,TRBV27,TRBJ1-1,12,TGTGCCAGCAGTTTATTGGAGGGTGCAGCTTTCTTT,CASSLLEGAAFF
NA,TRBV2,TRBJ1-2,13,TGTGCCAGCAAGGAAACAGGACAAGGGGGCTACACCTTC,CASKETGQGGYTF
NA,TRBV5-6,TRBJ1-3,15,TGTGCCAGCAGCTTGGAGGGGCCAGGGGGAAACACCATATATTTT,CASSLEGPGGNTIYF
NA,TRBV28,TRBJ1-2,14,TGTGCCAGCAGTTTATTCACAGGAGACGTCGGCTACACCTTC,CASSLFTGDVGYTF
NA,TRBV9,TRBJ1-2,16,TGTGCCAGCAGCCCGCGTCATGGGGGGACTAACTATGGCTACACCTTC,CASSPRHGGTNYGYTF
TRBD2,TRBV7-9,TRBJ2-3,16,TGTGCCAGCAGTTATAAGCGGGGTCGCTCGACAGATACGCAGTATTTT,CASSYKRGRSTDTQYF
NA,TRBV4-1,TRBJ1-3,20,TGCGCCAGCAGCCAAGTTGCGGTCCGAGGTTGGGTCCGAGAGGGAAACACCATATATTTT,CASSQVAVRGWVREGNTIYF
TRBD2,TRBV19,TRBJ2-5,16,TGTGCCAGTAGTATGGGGGTTGCGGGGGGCTTAAAGACCCAGTACTTC,CASSMGVAGGLKTQYF
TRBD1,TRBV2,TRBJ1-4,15,TGTGCCAGCAGTGTTACCAGGGGGGCGCGGGAAAAACTGTTTTTT,CASSVTRGAREKLFF
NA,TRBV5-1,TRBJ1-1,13,TGCGCCAGCAGCTTGGGAGGCAGTACTATGGCTTTCTTT,CASSLGGSTMAFF
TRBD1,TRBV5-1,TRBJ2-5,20,TGCGCCAGCAGCTACCCAGGGGGCGACACCTCCCTAGGGGCTTTTGAGACCCAGTACTTC,CASSYPGGDTSLGAFETQYF
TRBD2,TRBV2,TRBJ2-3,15,TGTGCCAGCAGTGATCAGGGACTATCCACAGATACGCAGTATTTT,CASSDQGLSTDTQYF
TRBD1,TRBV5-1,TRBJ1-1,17,TGCGCCAGCAGCCCTCACCGGGACAGGGGGGGGAACACTGAAGCTTTCTTT,CASSPHRDRGGNTEAFF
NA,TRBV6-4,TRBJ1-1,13,TGTGCCAGCAGTGACCGAAGGGGGACTGAAGCTTTCTTT,CASSDRRGTEAFF
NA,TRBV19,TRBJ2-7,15,TGTGCCAGTAGTCTTGGCGGGGACAGCGACTACGAGCAGTACTTC,CASSLGGDSDYEQYF
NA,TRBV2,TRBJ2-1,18,TGTGCCAGCAGTGAAGCGGAGCGCCGCCGCTACTCCTACAATGAGCAGTTCTTC,CASSEAERRRYSYNEQFF
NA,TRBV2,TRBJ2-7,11,TGTGCCAGCAGTGAAACTTACGAGCAGTACTTC,CASSETYEQYF
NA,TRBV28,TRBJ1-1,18,TGTGCCAGCAGCCAAGTCTCTCCCGGGAGACACACGAACACTGAAGCTTTCTTT,CASSQVSPGRHTNTEAFF
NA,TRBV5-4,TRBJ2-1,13,TGTGCCAGCAGGGACGGAGGCTACAATGAGCAGTTCTTC,CASRDGGYNEQFF
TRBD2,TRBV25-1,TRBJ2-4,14,TGTGCCAGCTCCCCAGCGGGGGTCGAAAACATTCAGTACTTC,CASSPAGVENIQYF
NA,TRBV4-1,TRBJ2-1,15,TGCGCCAGCAGCCAAGATGCGGAACTCTACAATGAGCAGTTCTTC,CASSQDAELYNEQFF
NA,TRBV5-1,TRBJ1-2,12,TGCGCCAGCAGCCCCGGGGGCTATGGCTACACCTTC,CASSPGGYGYTF
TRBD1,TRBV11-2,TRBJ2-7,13,TGTGCCAGCAGCTTTGGACAGGGGTACGAGCAGTACTTC,CASSFGQGYEQYF
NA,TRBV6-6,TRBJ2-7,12,TGTGCCAGCGGCGGGGATGACTACGAGCAGTACTTC,CASGGDDYEQYF
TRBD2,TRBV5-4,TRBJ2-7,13,TGTGCCATGACTAGCGGGAGGGCCTACGAGCAGTACTTC,CAMTSGRAYEQYF
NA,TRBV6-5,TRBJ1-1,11,TGTGCCAGCAGGCCCCAGGGATCAGCTTTCTTT,CASRPQGSAFF
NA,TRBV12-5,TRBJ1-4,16,TGTGCTAGTGGTTTGGTTAGGCGGGAGAAAAATGAAAAACTGTTTTTT,CASGLVRREKNEKLFF
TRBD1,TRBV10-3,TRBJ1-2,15,TGTGCCATCAGTCCTTGGGACAGGGGAAGTGACGGCTACACCTTC,CAISPWDRGSDGYTF
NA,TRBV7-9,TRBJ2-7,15,TGTGCCAGCAGCGGGGTGACAGGTCGGCGGGGGGAGCAGTACTTC,CASSGVTGRRGEQYF
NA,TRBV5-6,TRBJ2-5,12,TGTGCCAGCAGCAGGGGAATCGAGACCCAGTACTTC,CASSRGIETQYF
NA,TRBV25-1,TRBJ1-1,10,TGTGCCGCAGGGAACACTGAAGCTTTCTTT,CAAGNTEAFF
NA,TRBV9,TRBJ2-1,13,TGTGCCAGCAGCCCCTCCGGGACTTCTGAGCAGTTCTTC,CASSPSGTSEQFF
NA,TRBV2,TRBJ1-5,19,TGTGCCACACCCAATTTTCCGGGACACGTAACCCGTGGCAATCAGCCCCAGCATTTT,CATPNFPGHVTRGNQPQHF
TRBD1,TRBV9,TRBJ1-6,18,TGTGCCAGCAGCCTCGAGACAGGGGCCACCAGTTATAATTCACCCCTCCACTTT,CASSLETGATSYNSPLHF
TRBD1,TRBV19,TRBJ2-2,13,TGTGCCAGTCGCGGACAGGGCTTCGGGGAGCTGTTTTTT,CASRGQGFGELFF
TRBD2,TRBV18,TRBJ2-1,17,TGTGCCAGTTCACCACAAGTTACTAGCGGGACCTACAATGAGCAGTTCTTC,CASSPQVTSGTYNEQFF
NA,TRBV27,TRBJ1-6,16,TGTGCCAGCAGCAGGCAGGGGTTTTCCTATAATTCACCCCTCCACTTT,CASSRQGFSYNSPLHF
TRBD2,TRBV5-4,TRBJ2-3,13,TGTGCCAGCAATCCGCGGGGGGTAGATACGCAGTATTTT,CASNPRGVDTQYF
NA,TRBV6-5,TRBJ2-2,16,TGTGCCAGCAGTTACTTTGGGGGGAGTGGCACCGGGGAGCTGTTTTTT,CASSYFGGSGTGELFF
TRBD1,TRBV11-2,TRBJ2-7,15,TGTGCCAGCAGCCTAAGGGACAGGTCGACCTACGAGCAGTACTTC,CASSLRDRSTYEQYF
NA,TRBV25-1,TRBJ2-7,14,TGTGCCAGCAGTGAAGATCGGGGTTCCTACGAGCAGTACTTC,CASSEDRGSYEQYF
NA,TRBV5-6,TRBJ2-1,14,TGTGCCAGCAGCACAGGGTTATCGCGATTTGAGCAGTTCTTC,CASSTGLSRFEQFF